A selection of T cell receptor beta chains follows, all from one sample in a study of T cells after yellow fever vaccination. TCRdb fed the 5' RACE reads into MiXCR, producing one record per CDR3 protein. This table has about 500,000 distinct CDR3 sequences, roughly a sixth appearing once. This material consisted of PBMCs, taken about 5 days after the first yellow fever vaccination. These receptors all stem from a man aged 18 to 30 who received the YFV17D yellow fever vaccine. The CDR3 runs from the conserved cysteine through the conserved F or W. A D gene is named only where the DNA matches it firmly. Expanded clones get a size class; other rows say once, few or many, or leave the size out.

>-|few|TRBJ2-5|TRBV4-3
CASSQGTTQETQYF
TGCGCCAGCAGCCAGGGGACAACCCAAGAGACCCAGTACTTC
>-|-|TRBJ1-6|TRBV27
CASSLTPSGVLGSPLHF
TGTGCCAGCAGCCTTACGCCCTCGGGGGTATTGGGTTCACCCCTCCACTTT
>-|many|TRBJ2-5|TRBV4-3
CASSQSGTQETQYF
TGCGCCAGCAGCCAATCCGGGACGCAAGAGACCCAGTACTTC
>-|-|TRBJ2-1|TRBV12-3/TRBV12-4
CASSSTWDEQFF
TGTGCCAGCAGTTCAACATGGGATGAGCAGTTCTTC
>-|few|TRBJ2-1|TRBV6-1
CASSPRRGPGNEQFF
TGTGCCAGCTCCCCCCGGCGGGGGCCTGGGAATGAGCAGTTCTTC
>TRBD1|-|TRBJ1-2|TRBV24-1
CATSDPGQANGYTF
TGTGCCACCAGTGACCCCGGACAGGCGAATGGCTACACCTTC
>-|-|TRBJ1-2|TRBV7-2
CASSLGGRHPSNYGYTF
TGTGCCAGCAGCTTAGGAGGAAGACACCCCTCAAACTATGGCTACACCTTC
>-|-|TRBJ1-2|TRBV19
CASSMLEYGYTF
TGTGCCAGTAGTATGCTGGAATATGGCTACACCTTC
>TRBD1|few|TRBJ2-7|TRBV6-1
CASKTGTGRYEQYF
TGTGCCAGCAAGACCGGGACAGGACGCTACGAGCAGTACTTC
>-|-|TRBJ1-2|TRBV5-1
CASSLGTAYTF
TGCGCCAGCAGCTTGGGGACAGCCTACACCTTC
>-|few|TRBJ1-3|TRBV14
CASSQAVDWGAGNTIYF
TGTGCCAGCAGCCAAGCCGTTGACTGGGGGGCTGGAAACACCATATATTTT
>-|few|TRBJ1-2|TRBV7-6
CASSLLGTPGYTF
TGTGCCAGCAGCTTATTAGGGACCCCTGGCTACACCTTC
>TRBD1|-|TRBJ1-2|TRBV29-1
CSAGGQGNYGYTF
TGCAGCGCGGGTGGACAGGGTAACTATGGCTACACCTTC
>TRBD1|few|TRBJ1-5|TRBV4-1
CASSQPGQGGGQPQHF
TGCGCCAGCAGCCAACCCGGACAGGGAGGGGGTCAGCCCCAGCATTTT
>TRBD1|-|TRBJ1-1|TRBV27
CASSPRDRGVLNTEAFF
TGTGCCAGCAGTCCCCGGGACAGGGGGGTTCTGAACACTGAAGCTTTCTTT
>-|-|TRBJ1-5|TRBV20-1
CSARGHTDQPQHF
TGCAGTGCTAGAGGACATACTGATCAGCCCCAGCATTTT
>-|few|TRBJ1-2|TRBV7-2
CASSPGTSNYGYTF
TGTGCCAGCAGCCCCGGGACATCGAACTATGGCTACACCTTC
>-|few|TRBJ2-1|TRBV7-3
CASSLGGRARTDEQFF
TGTGCCAGCAGCTTGGGCGGGCGGGCCAGGACCGATGAGCAGTTCTTC
>-|many|TRBJ2-3|TRBV4-1
CASSQLAGGDTQYF
TGCGCCAGCAGCCAACTAGCCGGAGGCGATACGCAGTATTTT
>TRBD1|few|TRBJ2-3|TRBV24-1
CATSDLGQGAEDTQYF
TGTGCCACCAGTGATTTGGGACAGGGGGCTGAAGATACGCAGTATTTT
>-|-|TRBJ1-1|TRBV4-1
CASSQDVGRVNTEAFF
TGCGCCAGCAGCCAAGATGTTGGACGGGTGAACACTGAAGCTTTCTTT
>-|many|TRBJ2-1|TRBV7-2
CASSSRRNNEQFF
TGTGCCAGCAGCTCCCGGCGGAACAATGAGCAGTTCTTC
>-|-|TRBJ1-2|TRBV12-3/TRBV12-4
CASSSTDSPWDGYTF
TGTGCCAGCAGTTCCACGGACAGTCCTTGGGATGGCTACACCTTC
>-|-|TRBJ1-1|TRBV9
CASSVEPGRGTEAFF
TGTGCCAGCAGCGTAGAGCCGGGGCGGGGTACTGAAGCTTTCTTT
>TRBD1|-|TRBJ1-2|TRBV6-6
CAVRDRVNYGYTF
TGTGCCGTCCGGGACAGGGTTAACTATGGCTACACCTTC
>-|-|TRBJ2-7|TRBV6-2/TRBV6-3
CASSPRGWTYEQYF
TGTGCCAGCAGTCCTCGGGGGTGGACCTACGAGCAGTACTTC
>-|-|TRBJ1-1|TRBV2
CASSVRPQRDTEAFF
TGTGCCAGCAGTGTAAGGCCCCAGCGGGACACTGAAGCTTTCTTT
>-|-|TRBJ2-7|TRBV7-9
CASGLAREAYEQYF
TGTGCCAGCGGCTTAGCGCGGGAAGCCTACGAGCAGTACTTC
>TRBD1|-|TRBJ1-2|TRBV5-4
CASSSRGPFNYGYTF
TGTGCCAGTAGTTCCAGGGGGCCCTTTAACTATGGCTACACCTTC
>-|few|TRBJ1-1|TRBV6-5
CASSSARGLTEAFF
TGTGCCAGCAGTTCGGCCAGGGGACTCACTGAAGCTTTCTTT
>-|few|TRBJ1-2|TRBV18
CASSPRMGQNYGYTF
TGTGCCAGCTCACCACGGATGGGGCAGAACTATGGCTACACCTTC
>-|-|TRBJ2-6|TRBV6-2/TRBV6-3
CASTTPFEGTGANVLTF
TGTGCCAGCACCACCCCGTTCGAGGGGACTGGGGCCAACGTCCTGACTTTC
>TRBD1|few|TRBJ1-5|TRBV27
CASSLSAGGLQHF
TGTGCCAGCAGCTTGAGCGCAGGGGGTCTCCAGCATTTT
>-|few|TRBJ2-2|TRBV7-9
CASSLRAGRTSTGELFF
TGTGCCAGCAGCTTAAGGGCTGGCCGGACATCCACCGGGGAGCTGTTTTTT
>TRBD1|many|TRBJ2-2|TRBV29-1
CSVGGQGLTGELFF
TGCAGCGTTGGTGGACAGGGGCTCACCGGGGAGCTGTTTTTT
>-|-|TRBJ1-6|TRBV20-1
CSATRGPTYSPLHF
TGCAGTGCCACCAGGGGACCTACCTATTCACCCCTCCACTTT
>TRBD2|-|TRBJ2-3|TRBV20-1
CSARDLSGGSHTQYF
TGCAGTGCTAGAGATCTTAGCGGGGGGTCCCATACGCAGTATTTT
>TRBD2|-|TRBJ2-7|TRBV20-1
CSACGTSGPYEQYF
TGCAGTGCATGCGGGACTAGCGGACCCTACGAGCAGTACTTC
>TRBD2|-|TRBJ2-5|TRBV12-3/TRBV12-4
CASRPTSVLGTQYF
TGTGCCAGCAGACCGACTAGCGTCCTAGGGACCCAGTACTTC
>-|-|TRBJ2-1|TRBV27
CASKAGQVYNEQFF
TGTGCCAGCAAAGCGGGACAGGTTTACAATGAGCAGTTCTTC
>TRBD1|large|TRBJ2-6|TRBV6-4
CASSDSTGAGANVLTF
TGTGCCAGCAGTGACTCGACAGGGGCTGGGGCCAACGTCCTGACTTTC
>-|few|TRBJ2-7|TRBV4-1
CASSLPGGGSSYEQYF
TGCGCCAGCAGCCTTCCCGGGGGCGGGAGCTCCTACGAGCAGTACTTC
>-|-|TRBJ2-2|TRBV7-2
CASSSRGSTGELFF
TGTGCCAGCAGCTCGCGGGGAAGTACCGGGGAGCTGTTTTTT
>-|few|TRBJ1-5|TRBV29-1
CSVADRDTNQPQHF
TGCAGCGTAGCTGACCGGGACACTAATCAGCCCCAGCATTTT
>-|-|TRBJ2-1|TRBV19
CASSLGSLNTYNEQFF
TGTGCCAGTAGTCTGGGGTCTCTAAATACCTACAATGAGCAGTTCTTC
>-|few|TRBJ1-6|TRBV4-1
CASSQDLGRFTKGSPLHF
TGCGCCAGCAGCCAAGATCTTGGGCGATTCACAAAAGGGTCACCCCTCCACTTT
>-|-|TRBJ1-1|TRBV5-1
CASSLVPKAEAFF
TGCGCCAGCAGCTTGGTCCCAAAAGCTGAAGCTTTCTTT
>TRBD1|few|TRBJ1-5|TRBV19
CASSMGGGQPQHF
TGTGCCAGTAGTATGGGAGGGGGCCAGCCCCAGCATTTT
>TRBD1|few|TRBJ2-2|TRBV2
CATRQGKYTGELFF
TGTGCCACCAGACAGGGGAAATACACCGGGGAGCTGTTTTTT
>-|-|TRBJ2-3|TRBV7-6
CASSPTGVPTDTQYF
TGTGCCAGCAGCCCGACCGGGGTCCCGACAGATACGCAGTATTTT